These T cell receptor beta chains were read from a single sample in a study of T cell changes during pregnancy in multiple sclerosis. The table came from immunoSEQ multiplex PCR; TCRdb's copy has only in-frame clones and leaves some out. There are about 39,000 clones in the sample; approximately 92% occur only once, and approximately 2% lies in the top ten. This specimen was CD4+ T cells from peripheral blood mononuclear cells, taken after pregnancy. These TCRs come from a female donor in good health, enrolled as a control in a pregnancy study. Both conserved end residues are part of each CDR3. A D gene is named only where the DNA matches it firmly. A clone size is listed for some rows: how often the clone was seen (once, few, many), or a class if it is expanded.

DNA	CDR3	size	J	V	D
TGTGCCAGCAGTGCTGCGGCGATGGGGAACACTGAAGCTTTCTTT	CASSAAAMGNTEAFF	NA	TRBJ1-1	TRBV6-4	NA
TGTGCCAGCAGTGATCAGGGGCAGAGCAATCAGCCCCAGCATTTT	CASSDQGQSNQPQHF	NA	TRBJ1-5	TRBV2	NA
TGTGCCAGCAGTCCCCAACTAGCGGGGGGGCCCACCGGGGAGCTGTTTTTT	CASSPQLAGGPTGELFF	NA	TRBJ2-2	TRBV2	TRBD2
TGTGCCAGCAGCAGAACGGGACAGCCCTCTATCTCTGGAAACACCATATATTTT	CASSRTGQPSISGNTIYF	once	TRBJ1-3	TRBV2	TRBD1
TGTGCCAGCATCACAGGGAGGGCTGGGACAGGGGGCGATAGCAATCAGCCCCAGCATTTT	CASITGRAGTGGDSNQPQHF	NA	TRBJ1-5	TRBV6-7	TRBD1
TGTGCCAGCAGCCCCCCCAGCGGCCCCACGGCTGAGCAGTACTTC	CASSPPSGPTAEQYF	NA	TRBJ2-7	TRBV6-5	NA
TGCGCCAGCAGCTCGGGTCTTTTCACTGAAGCTTTCTTT	CASSSGLFTEAFF	NA	TRBJ1-1	TRBV5-1	NA
TGTGCCAGTATAGCGGGGGCCCCCACCGGGGAGCTGTTTTTT	CASIAGAPTGELFF	NA	TRBJ2-2	TRBV2	TRBD2
TGTGCCACCCGAGGAGGGTATGGTCAGCCCCAGCATTTT	CATRGGYGQPQHF	NA	TRBJ1-5	TRBV19	NA
TGTGCCAGCAGCGGATCCGGGACAGATAATTCTGGAAACACCATATATTTT	CASSGSGTDNSGNTIYF	NA	TRBJ1-3	TRBV7-8	TRBD1
TGTGCCAGCAGCCCGCAGGGGTCTGGAAACACCATATATTTT	CASSPQGSGNTIYF	NA	TRBJ1-3	TRBV7-9	NA
TGTGCCAGCCACCGGACAGCCTCTAGCAATCAGCCCCAGCATTTT	CASHRTASSNQPQHF	NA	TRBJ1-5	TRBV6-1	NA
TGTGCCAGCAGTGAATGGAACAGGGCCACGGAGACCCAGTACTTC	CASSEWNRATETQYF	NA	TRBJ2-5	TRBV25-1	NA
TGTGCCAGCAGTTCCCCTAGGGGGAACACTGAAGCTTTCTTT	CASSSPRGNTEAFF	NA	TRBJ1-1	TRBV28	NA
TGCGCCAGCAGCCAAGGTTTGGGGGGGGCGCGGGGCTACACCTTC	CASSQGLGGARGYTF	NA	TRBJ1-2	TRBV4-3	NA
TGTGCCAGCAGCGCAGGGCCCTATAGCAATCAGCCCCAGCATTTT	CASSAGPYSNQPQHF	NA	TRBJ1-5	TRBV13	NA
TGTGCCAGCTCACCAAAGGGGACAGGGGTCAATCAGCCCCAGCATTTT	CASSPKGTGVNQPQHF	NA	TRBJ1-5	TRBV18	TRBD1
TGTGCCAGCAGTTCCCGGGACAGAGAATATCAGCCCCAGCATTTT	CASSSRDREYQPQHF	NA	TRBJ1-5	TRBV28	TRBD1
TGTGCCAGCAGCTCAGGAGGGACTATCACAGATACGCAGTATTTT	CASSSGGTITDTQYF	NA	TRBJ2-3	TRBV4-2	TRBD2
TGTGCCAGCAGCTTACATGTGACAGCCAACACTGAAGCTTTCTTT	CASSLHVTANTEAFF	once	TRBJ1-1	TRBV7-8	NA
TGTGCCAGCTCACCACCAGGGGCGGCTTTCCTCGAGCAGTACTTC	CASSPPGAAFLEQYF	NA	TRBJ2-7	TRBV18	NA
TGTGCCAGCAGCACCGGGACTCCCTTTAATGAGCAGTTCTTC	CASSTGTPFNEQFF	NA	TRBJ2-1	TRBV4-2	NA
TGTGCCACCGCCGGGACAGGGGGCTTCTTAGTTGGAAACACCATATATTTT	CATAGTGGFLVGNTIYF	once	TRBJ1-3	TRBV10-3	TRBD1
TGTGCCAGCAGTTTGGGACAGGGGTTCGCCGAGCAGTACTTC	CASSLGQGFAEQYF	NA	TRBJ2-7	TRBV27	TRBD1
TGTGCCAGCGGCCCGTATGCACAAGAGACCCAGTACTTC	CASGPYAQETQYF	NA	TRBJ2-5	TRBV6-5	NA
TGCGCCAGCAGTACAGGGGATACGGGGGAGACCCAGTACTTC	CASSTGDTGETQYF	NA	TRBJ2-5	TRBV5-1	TRBD1
TGTGCCAGCAGCGCAGCCCGGTCGGGTGGTCGCTACGAGCAGTACTTC	CASSAARSGGRYEQYF	NA	TRBJ2-7	TRBV7-9	NA
TGTGCCAGTAGGGGGGTCAGGGGGCGGTCACCCCTCCACTTT	CASRGVRGRSPLHF	NA	TRBJ1-6	TRBV19	TRBD1
TGCGCCAGCAGCTTGGTGGGACTAGCGGGACTAGATACGCAGTATTTT	CASSLVGLAGLDTQYF	NA	TRBJ2-3	TRBV5-1	TRBD2
TGTGCCAGCAGTGAAGCTAGCGGGAGGGCCGATGCGCAGTATTTT	CASSEASGRADAQYF	once	TRBJ2-3	TRBV6-1	TRBD2
TGTGCCAGCAGTGTGGCGGGGGGAGCAGGGACCCAGTACTTC	CASSVAGGAGTQYF	NA	TRBJ2-5	TRBV6-1	TRBD2
TGTGCCAGCAGCGACGGGGGAAGGACTAACTATGGCTACACCTTC	CASSDGGRTNYGYTF	NA	TRBJ1-2	TRBV11-2	NA
TGTGCCAGCAGTTCTAACAGGGGGGGGACTGAAGCTTTCTTT	CASSSNRGGTEAFF	NA	TRBJ1-1	TRBV13	TRBD1
TGTGCCAGCAGTCTTGGCAGGGGGCACACTGAAGCTTTCTTT	CASSLGRGHTEAFF	NA	TRBJ1-1	TRBV11-3	TRBD1
TGTGCCAGCAGCCCTCGACAGGGGGACACCGGGGAGCTGTTTTTT	CASSPRQGDTGELFF	NA	TRBJ2-2	TRBV7-6	TRBD1
TGTGCCAGCAGCTTAGTGGGAGGTGCGCAGTATTTT	CASSLVGGAQYF	NA	TRBJ2-3	TRBV7-3	NA
TGTGCCAGCAGTTTGGCGGGTACTTCCTACGAGCAGTACTTC	CASSLAGTSYEQYF	NA	TRBJ2-7	TRBV28	NA
TGTGCCAGCACGGGGGGAAATGAAAAACTGTTTTTT	CASTGGNEKLFF	NA	TRBJ1-4	TRBV2	NA
TGCAGTGCTAGTCAACAGGGGAGGCAGTACTTC	CSASQQGRQYF	NA	TRBJ2-7	TRBV20-1	TRBD1
TGCGCCAGCAGCCAAGGGTCCCTCGTTCGGGAGCAGTTCTTC	CASSQGSLVREQFF	NA	TRBJ2-1	TRBV4-3	NA
TGTGCCAGTAGTACTGCAACAGGGTCCAATCAGCCCCAGCATTTT	CASSTATGSNQPQHF	NA	TRBJ1-5	TRBV19	NA
TGCGCCAGCAGCTTTGGGTGGGAGGGCTCCTACGAGCAGTACTTC	CASSFGWEGSYEQYF	NA	TRBJ2-7	TRBV5-1	TRBD2
TGTGCCAGCAGCTCCGGCCGCGGTACCGGGGAGCTGTTTTTT	CASSSGRGTGELFF	NA	TRBJ2-2	TRBV7-2	NA
TGCAGCGTCCCCTCCGGGACAGGGGGCTTCGCCGGGGAGCTGTTTTTT	CSVPSGTGGFAGELFF	NA	TRBJ2-2	TRBV29-1	TRBD1
TGTGCCAGTAGTTCGGGACGGGGGGCCCCCAATGAGCAGTTCTTC	CASSSGRGAPNEQFF	few	TRBJ2-1	TRBV19	NA